These 24 T cell receptor beta chains share one sample of origin, sequenced in a study of PD-1 blockade in classical Hodgkin lymphoma. The time point here: newly diagnosed, previously untreated cHL patient sample. Using immunoSEQ multiplex PCR, the repertoire was profiled, and TCRdb retains in-frame clones only, with some absent. The data contain approximately 17,000 clones, about nine tenths of them singletons. Sequenced material: peripheral blood mononuclear cells (PBMCs). The receptor set was obtained from a human donor with classical Hodgkin lymphoma.

This chain connects TRBV28 to TRBJ2-6; D perhaps matches TRBD2 (5 bases). Trimming removed 6 bases at V and 2 bases at J, with 14 bases between. CDR3 length equals 16 residues. From germline, CDR1 is MDHEN and CDR2 SYDVKM. The CDR3 reads CASRLGSWPGANVLTF. The CDR3 coding sequence is TGTGCCAGCAGATTGGGGAGTTGGCCTGGGGCCAACGTCCTGACTTTC.

The rearrangement links TRBV29-1 to TRBJ2-7; 8 nucleotides line up with TRBD2. CDR1 is SQVTM, CDR2 ANQGSEA, per germline. V was clipped by 4 bases and J by 3 bases; unmatched bases: 5. The CDR3 has 13 residues. The CDR3 DNA is TGCAGCGTTGGGACTAGCTCAATCTACGAGCAGTACTTC. Protein product: CSVGTSSIYEQYF.

This chain links TRBV28 with TRBJ1-1; TRBD1 matches 8 bases. The V segment lost 4 bases and the J segment 1 base; nucleotides outside the gene matches: 5. The CDR3 is 15 residues long. The germline gives CDR1 MDHEN, CDR2 SYDVKM. Written as DNA, the CDR3 is TGTGCCAGCAGTTCAGGGGGCGCGGGGAACACTGAAGCTTTCTTT. Amino acids: CASSSGGAGNTEAFF.

The V call is TRBV9, the J call TRBJ2-1; 7 bases agree with TRBD2. V dropped 3 bases and J dropped 8; count of bases not matched to a gene: 11. The CDR3 is made up of 15 amino acids. Germline V CDR1 and CDR2: SGDLS, YYNGEE. CDR3 sequence: CASSARAVAGYEQFF. The CDR3, as DNA: TGTGCCAGCAGCGCCCGGGCGGTAGCGGGCTATGAGCAGTTCTTC.

CDR3 in amino acids: CAIAGQGIGIDTEAFF. Here the CDR3 DNA reads TGTGCCATTGCGGGGCAGGGAATCGGGATCGACACTGAAGCTTTCTTT. The V gene is TRBV15, the J gene TRBJ1-1, with D perhaps matching TRBD1 (5 bases). The length of the CDR3 is 16 residues. V dropped 10 bases and J dropped 3 bases, with 24 bases sitting between them. The V gene's germline CDR1 is LNHNV and CDR2 YYDKDF (reference sequence).

The V and J genes are TRBV2 and TRBJ1-1; D perhaps matches TRBD1 (5 bases). The CDR3 contains 12 residues. Between the trimmed V and J ends, which lost 6 bases and 0 bases, there was a span of 5 bases. Germline V gives CDR1 SNHLY, CDR2 FYNNEI. CDR3 residues: CASRGLNTEAFF. CDR3 nucleotides: TGTGCCAGCAGGGGACTGAACACTGAAGCTTTCTTT.

V usage is TRBV5-5 and J usage is TRBJ2-5; TRBD2 might be the D (6 bases). Germline V gives CDR1 SGHKS, CDR2 YYEKEE (reference sequence). With 2 bases removed from V and 5 bases from J, the gap between germline ends came to 10 bases. The CDR3 contains 13 residues. The CDR3 region is CASSFGGIETQYF. As DNA, the CDR3 is TGTGCCAGCAGCTTCGGCGGGATTGAGACCCAGTACTTC.

The chain joins TRBV30 to TRBJ2-3; D not certain. With 8 bases removed from V and 5 bases from J, the gap between germline ends came to 2 bases. The germline CDR1 and CDR2 sequences are GTSNPN and SVGIG (reference sequence). The CDR3 spans 8 residues. The CDR3 nucleotides read TGTGCCGTAGATACGCAGTATTTT. Encoded protein: CAVDTQYF.

This clone has a handful of counts. The J gene is TRBJ2-1, the V gene TRBV19; no firm D call. This CDR3 contains 16 residues. The V gene lost 0 bases and the J gene lost 2 bases, with 11 bases spanning the gap. Germline V lookup: CDR1 LNHDA, CDR2 SQIVND (reference sequence). CDR3 in amino acids: CASSIDQLVPYNEQFF. The CDR3 nucleotides read TGTGCCAGTAGTATAGATCAGCTAGTGCCCTACAATGAGCAGTTCTTC.

This clone showed up just once. The rearrangement uses TRBV29-1 and TRBJ2-1; maybe TRBD1 (6 bases). Per germline, CDR1 SQVTM and CDR2 ANQGSEA. The CDR3 covers 13 residues. V shed 6 bases and J shed 9 bases, with 18 bases lying between them. The DNA for the CDR3 is TGCAGCGTCGCAGCACAGGGATCGGGTGAGCAGTTCTTC. This translates into CSVAAQGSGEQFF.

The chain carries TRBV25-1 and TRBJ2-3, with TRBD1 as a possible D gene (5 bases). Germline loops: CDR1 MGHDK, CDR2 SYGVNS. The CDR3 has 15 residues. Trimming took 10 bases from V and 2 from J, leaving 19 bases between them. CDR3 coding DNA: TGTGCCACCAGGGCACCGTTAGGAAACACAGATACGCAGTATTTT. It yields the protein CATRAPLGNTDTQYF. The full variable domain, in which reference TRBV25-1 and TRBJ2-3 provide the parts outside the CDR3, is EADIYQTPRYLVIGTGKKITLECSQTMGHDKMYWYQQDPGMELHLIHYSYGVNSTEKGDLSSESTVSRIRTEHFPLTLESARPSHTSQYLCATRAPLGNTDTQYFGPGTRLTVL.

This chain joins TRBV11-2 and TRBJ1-2; TRBD1 matches at 9 bases. Germline assignment: CDR1 SGHAT and CDR2 FQNNGV. Trimming took 8 bases from V and 6 from J; bases not matched to a gene: 4. The CDR3 runs 12 residues. CDR3 amino acids: CASHGTGNGYTF. In DNA, the CDR3 is TGTGCCAGCCACGGGACAGGGAATGGCTACACCTTC.

Only a few counts were recorded for this clone. The CDR3 nucleotides are TGCGCCAGCGGGGGGGGCGGTAATGAAAAACTGTTTTTT. Amino acid sequence: CASGGGGNEKLFF. The rearrangement uses TRBV4-1 and TRBJ1-4; maybe TRBD1 (6 bases). Germline V lookup: CDR1 MGHRA, CDR2 YSYEKL. The V end lost 8 bases, the J end lost 4 bases, and 11 bases lay between the germline ends. This CDR3 spans 13 amino acids.

The table lists this clone with a few counts. V and J are TRBV14 and TRBJ1-2; D is unclear. CDR1 is SGHDN, CDR2 FVKESK, per germline. Trimming took 4 bases from V and 8 from J, leaving 8 bases between them. The CDR3 totals 11 residues. The CDR3 nucleotides are TGTGCCAGCAGCCGCGGGTCGGGCTACACCTTC. Protein sequence: CASSRGSGYTF.

There are a few counts of this clone. The rearrangement uses TRBV19 and TRBJ2-6, with 10 bases matching TRBD2. Germline CDR1 reads LNHDA; CDR2 reads SQIVND (reference sequence). The CDR3 runs 20 residues. Trimming cost V 8 bases and J 0 bases; bases outside gene matches: 16. In DNA form, the CDR3 reads TGTGCCAGTCCGACCCGAGCCCCTAGCGGGAGAGGCTCTGGGGCCAACGTCCTGACTTTC. As protein: CASPTRAPSGRGSGANVLTF.

This clone was counted a single time. The chain combines TRBV11-2 with TRBJ1-4, with a tentative D call TRBD1 (5 bases). The CDR3 has 14 residues. The germline gives CDR1 SGHAT, CDR2 FQNNGV. V gave up 4 bases and J gave up 3 bases, with 9 bases separating them. The CDR3 here is CASSSGGANEKLFF. CDR3 bases: TGTGCCAGCAGCTCTGGGGGGGCTAATGAAAAACTGTTTTTT.

The rearrangement uses TRBV10-2 and TRBJ1-2; D gene ambiguous. The CDR3 is 11 amino acids. Per the germline V gene, CDR1 is WSHSY and CDR2 is SAAADI. V lost 4 bases to trimming and J lost 6 bases, with 6 bases between them. The CDR3 is CASSGANGYTF. The DNA for the CDR3 is TGCGCCAGCAGTGGGGCGAATGGCTACACCTTC.

The V gene is TRBV9, the J gene TRBJ2-2; 7 bases agree with TRBD2. The germline CDR1 and CDR2 sequences are SGDLS and YYNGEE. The CDR3 extends over 15 amino acids. Trimming at V came to 0 bases and at J to 5 bases, leaving 4 bases not matched to a gene. CDR3 nucleotide sequence: TGTGCCAGCAGCGTAGGCGGAGCGGGAACCGGGGAGCTGTTTTTT. Encoded protein: CASSVGGAGTGELFF. The whole variable domain, filled in from reference TRBV9 and TRBJ2-2, reads DSGVTQTPKHLITATGQRVTLRCSPRSGDLSVYWYQQSLDQGLQFLIQYYNGEERAKGNILERFSAQQFPDLHSELNLSSLELGDSALYFCASSVGGAGTGELFFGEGSRLTVL.

The chain employs TRBV28 and TRBJ1-3; 8 bases line up with TRBD1. The CDR3 spans 14 residues. V lost 5 bases to trimming and J lost 5 bases; unmatched junction nucleotides: 5. The germline CDR1 and CDR2 sequences are MDHEN and SYDVKM. CDR3 bases: TGTGCCAGCAGTACGCCAGGGGGCCGAAACACCATATATTTT. Translated, it gives CASSTPGGRNTIYF.

This chain connects TRBV28 to TRBJ2-4, with D unclear. CDR1 and CDR2 from the germline V gene are MDHEN and SYDVKM. This CDR3 has 14 amino acids. Trimming removed 3 bases at V and 0 bases at J, with 6 bases between. The CDR3 bases are TGTGCCAGCAGTTTCGGGCTAGCCAAAAACATTCAGTACTTC. Its protein is CASSFGLAKNIQYF.

In this sample, this clone turned up once. The chain uses TRBV29-1 and TRBJ2-7, with 8 bases fitting TRBD2. J gave up 6 bases and V 3 bases, and 7 bases lay outside the gene matches. The germline V gene encodes CDR1 SQVTM and CDR2 ANQGSEA. This CDR3 has 13 residues. CDR3 coding DNA: TGCAGCGTTGACGGAGCGGGAGAGACCGAGCAGTACTTC. This sequence encodes CSVDGAGETEQYF.

The V gene is TRBV7-9, the J gene TRBJ2-5; 8 bases line up with TRBD1. Per germline, CDR1 SEHNR and CDR2 FQNEAQ (reference sequence). The junction had 10 bases not matched to a gene; V was cut back by 5 bases and J by 5 bases. This CDR3 is built from 15 residues. The CDR3 nucleotides read TGTGCCAGCAGCCCTAAAACAGGGGGAACGGAGACCCAGTACTTC. Residues: CASSPKTGGTETQYF. Full variable domain (missing parts from reference TRBV7-9 and TRBJ2-5): DTGVSQNPRHKITKRGQNVTFRCDPISEHNRLYWYRQTLGQGPEFLTYFQNEAQLEKSRLLSDRFSAERPKGSFSTLEIQRTEQGDSAMYLCASSPKTGGTETQYFGPGTRLLVL.

The rearrangement joins TRBV18 to TRBJ1-1; D possibly corresponds to TRBD1 (6 bases). The CDR3 length is 13 residues. Trimming cost V 5 bases and J 8 bases, with 15 bases left between them. In germline, CDR1 is KGHSH, CDR2 LQKENI. Written as DNA, the CDR3 is TGTGCCAGCTCATCAAGACGAGGGGGAGAAGCTTTCTTT. This codes for CASSSRRGGEAFF.

The genes are TRBV15 and TRBJ2-6; 7 positions match TRBD2. Trimming cost V 0 bases and J 2 bases; bases outside gene matches: 7. This CDR3 is built from 18 residues. Germline assignment: CDR1 LNHNV and CDR2 YYDKDF (reference sequence). CDR3 amino acids: CATSRDGSSGTGANVLTF. In DNA, the CDR3 is TGTGCCACCAGCAGAGATGGTTCTAGCGGCACTGGGGCCAACGTCCTGACTTTC.